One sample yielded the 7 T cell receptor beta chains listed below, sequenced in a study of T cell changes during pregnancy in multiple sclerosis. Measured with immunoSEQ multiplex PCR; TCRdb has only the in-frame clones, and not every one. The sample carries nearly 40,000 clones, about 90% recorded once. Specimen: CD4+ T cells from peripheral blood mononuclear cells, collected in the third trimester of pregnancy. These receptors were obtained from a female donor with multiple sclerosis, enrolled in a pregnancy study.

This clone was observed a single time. Here the CDR3 DNA reads TGTGCCAGCAGCGTAGAGACAGCCAGCTCTGGAAACACCATATATTTT. Translating gives CASSVETASSGNTIYF. This sequence joins TRBV9 and TRBJ1-3, with a weak D call TRBD1 (5 bases). The CDR3 has 16 residues. From germline, CDR1 is SGDLS and CDR2 YYNGEE. Trimming removed 0 bases at V and 0 bases at J, with 10 bases between. Drawing the rest from reference TRBV9 and TRBJ1-3, the complete variable domain is DSGVTQTPKHLITATGQRVTLRCSPRSGDLSVYWYQQSLDQGLQFLIQYYNGEERAKGNILERFSAQQFPDLHSELNLSSLELGDSALYFCASSVETASSGNTIYFGEGSWLTVV.

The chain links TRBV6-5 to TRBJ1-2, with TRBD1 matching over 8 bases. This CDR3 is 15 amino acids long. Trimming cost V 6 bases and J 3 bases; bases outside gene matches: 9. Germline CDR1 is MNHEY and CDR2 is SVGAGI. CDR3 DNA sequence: TGTGCCAGCAGCTCCGCAGGGGGCGAGTACTATGGCTACACCTTC. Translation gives CASSSAGGEYYGYTF.

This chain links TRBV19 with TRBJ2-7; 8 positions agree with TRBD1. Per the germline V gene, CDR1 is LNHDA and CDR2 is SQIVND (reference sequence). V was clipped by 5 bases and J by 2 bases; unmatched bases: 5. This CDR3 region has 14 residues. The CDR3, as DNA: TGTGCCAGTAGTCCCGTGGACAGGGCCTACGAGCAGTACTTC. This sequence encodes CASSPVDRAYEQYF.

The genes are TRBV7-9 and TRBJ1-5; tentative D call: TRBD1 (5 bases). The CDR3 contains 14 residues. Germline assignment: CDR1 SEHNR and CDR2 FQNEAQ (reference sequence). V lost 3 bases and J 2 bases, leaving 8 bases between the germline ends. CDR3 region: CASSLTGGNQPQHF. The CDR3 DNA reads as TGTGCCAGCAGCTTGACGGGGGGCAATCAGCCCCAGCATTTT.

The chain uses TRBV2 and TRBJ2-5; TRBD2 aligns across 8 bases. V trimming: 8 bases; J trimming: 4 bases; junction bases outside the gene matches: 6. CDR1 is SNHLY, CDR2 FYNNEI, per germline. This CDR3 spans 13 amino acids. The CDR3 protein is CASEAGRGETQYF. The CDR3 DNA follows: TGTGCCAGCGAGGCCGGGAGGGGAGAGACCCAGTACTTC.

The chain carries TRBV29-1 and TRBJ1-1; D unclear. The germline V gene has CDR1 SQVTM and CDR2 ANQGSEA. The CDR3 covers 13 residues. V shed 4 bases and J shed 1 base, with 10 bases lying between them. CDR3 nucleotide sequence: TGCAGCGTTGGGCGGGGAGCGAACACTGAAGCTTTCTTT. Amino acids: CSVGRGANTEAFF.

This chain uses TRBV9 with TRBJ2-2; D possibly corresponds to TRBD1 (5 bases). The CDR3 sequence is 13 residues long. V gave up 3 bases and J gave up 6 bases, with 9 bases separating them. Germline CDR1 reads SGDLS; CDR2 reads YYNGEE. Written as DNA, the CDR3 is TGTGCCAGCAGCGGGGGCCTGCCCGGGGAGCTGTTTTTT. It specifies CASSGGLPGELFF.